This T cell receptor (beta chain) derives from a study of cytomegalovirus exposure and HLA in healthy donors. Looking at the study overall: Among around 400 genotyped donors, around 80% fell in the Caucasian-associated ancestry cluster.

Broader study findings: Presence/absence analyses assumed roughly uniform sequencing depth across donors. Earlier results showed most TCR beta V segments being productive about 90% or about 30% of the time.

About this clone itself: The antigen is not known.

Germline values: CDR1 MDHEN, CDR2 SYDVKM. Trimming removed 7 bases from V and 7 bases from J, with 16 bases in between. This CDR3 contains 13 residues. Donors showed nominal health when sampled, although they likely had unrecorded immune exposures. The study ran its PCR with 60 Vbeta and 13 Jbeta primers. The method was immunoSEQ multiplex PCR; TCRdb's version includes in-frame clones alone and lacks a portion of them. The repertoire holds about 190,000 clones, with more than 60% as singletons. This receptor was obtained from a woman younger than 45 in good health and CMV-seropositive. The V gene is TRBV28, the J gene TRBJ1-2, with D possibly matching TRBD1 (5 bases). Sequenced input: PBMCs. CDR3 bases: TGTGCCAGCATCTACCCTCAGGGCGGTGGCTACACCTTC. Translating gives CASIYPQGGGYTF.